This T cell receptor (beta chain) was obtained from a study of T-cell memory formation after mild COVID-19. A single record per CDR3 protein comes from TCRdb applying MiXCR to the 5' RACE reads. Of 280,000 or so distinct CDR3 sequences in the sample, over 7% are singletons; the top ten hold about 22%. The CDR3 sequence is 14 residues long. From germline, CDR1 is SGHNT and CDR2 YYREEE (reference sequence). This clonotype was seen ten or more times. The antigen is undetermined. The junction does not match germline at one end; this may be a read error. The study's findings and limits: Pre-infection memory showed some responding clones, and this suggested that cross-reactive memory joined.

The origin of this receptor is a man in his late teens or twenties who had mild COVID-19 (a few samples of this study predate the infection). Cell type and time point are not known. J is TRBJ2-5 and V is TRBV5-4, with 9 bases identical to TRBD1. Sample: PBMCs or a T cell subset sorted from them (not recorded which). The CDR3 here is CASSLQGAAETQYF. The CDR3 nucleotides read TGTGCCAGTAGCTTACAGGGGGCCGCGGAGACCCAGTACTTC.